This TCR beta chain was sequenced during a study of beta chain features in type 1 diabetes. The CDR3 loop spans 14 amino acids. CDR1 and CDR2 from the germline V gene are SEHNR and FQNEAQ (reference sequence). V lost 2 bases to trimming and J lost 0 bases, with 2 bases between them. Expressed TCRB transcripts were sequenced after all isolated RNA was converted to cDNA. Only in-frame clones appear in the TCRdb table, and some are missing; sequencing was by immunoSEQ multiplex PCR. The table includes about 120,000 clones, about 15% detected once. Heparinised blood was drawn once per donor, averaging around 120 mL. It was via CD45RO/CCR7/CD25/CD127/CD95/CD27 that CD4+ naive, central memory, regulatory and stem cell-like memory cells were sorted. Study results and limitations: Shortening of TCRB CDR3s, moderate but significant, appeared in all four CD4+ subsets of Type 1 diabetes patients. Because the template was cDNA, high-expressing cells might be over-represented.

This clone was seen a single time. What it recognizes is unknown. Specimen: central memory CD4+ T cells from blood. The sequence derives from a man younger than 40 with type 1 diabetes. V and J are TRBV7-9 and TRBJ1-6, with no clear D. The CDR3 DNA follows: TGTGCCAGCAGCTTATTCTCCTATAATTCACCCCTCCACTTT. Translating gives CASSLFSYNSPLHF.